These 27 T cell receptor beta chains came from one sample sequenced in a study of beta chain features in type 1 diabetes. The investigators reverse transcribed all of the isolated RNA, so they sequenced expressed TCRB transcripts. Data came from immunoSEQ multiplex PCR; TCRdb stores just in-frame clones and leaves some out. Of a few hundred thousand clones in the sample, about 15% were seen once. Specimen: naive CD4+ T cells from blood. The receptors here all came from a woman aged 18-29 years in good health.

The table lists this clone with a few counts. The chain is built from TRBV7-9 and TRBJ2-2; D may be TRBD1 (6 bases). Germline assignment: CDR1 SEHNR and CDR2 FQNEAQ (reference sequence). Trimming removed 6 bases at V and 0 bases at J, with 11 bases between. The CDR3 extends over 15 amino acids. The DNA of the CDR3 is TGTGCCAGCAGAGCCGGGACACCGAACACCGGGGAGCTGTTTTTT. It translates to CASRAGTPNTGELFF.

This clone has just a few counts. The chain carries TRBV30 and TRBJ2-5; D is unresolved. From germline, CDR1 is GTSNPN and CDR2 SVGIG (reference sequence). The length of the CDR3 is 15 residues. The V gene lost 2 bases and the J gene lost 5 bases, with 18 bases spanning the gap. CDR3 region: CAWSIRSVVVETQYF. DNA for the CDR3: TGTGCCTGGAGTATTCGATCCGTAGTTGTCGAGACCCAGTACTTC.

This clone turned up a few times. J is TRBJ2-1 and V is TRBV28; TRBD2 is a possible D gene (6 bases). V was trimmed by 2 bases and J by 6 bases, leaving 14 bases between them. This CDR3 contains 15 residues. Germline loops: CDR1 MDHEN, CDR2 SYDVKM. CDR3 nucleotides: TGTGCCAGCAGTTTAGGCGGGACTGCCGGCAATGAGCAGTTCTTC. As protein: CASSLGGTAGNEQFF.

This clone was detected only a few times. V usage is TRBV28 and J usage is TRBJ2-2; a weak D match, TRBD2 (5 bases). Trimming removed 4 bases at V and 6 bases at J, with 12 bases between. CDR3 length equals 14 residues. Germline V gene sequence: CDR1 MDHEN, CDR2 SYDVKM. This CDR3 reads CASSSWTLAGELFF. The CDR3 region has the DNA TGTGCCAGCAGTTCATGGACTCTTGCCGGGGAGCTGTTTTTT.

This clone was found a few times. The CDR3 DNA sequence: TGTGCCAGCAGTGCCCGGGACAGGGACAATCAGCCCCAGCATTTT. Translation gives CASSARDRDNQPQHF. The V gene is TRBV27, the J gene TRBJ1-5; 9 positions match TRBD1. Trimming removed 5 bases from V and 3 bases from J; junction bases left unmatched: 5. Germline assignment: CDR1 MNHEY and CDR2 SMNVEV (reference sequence). This CDR3 contains 15 residues.

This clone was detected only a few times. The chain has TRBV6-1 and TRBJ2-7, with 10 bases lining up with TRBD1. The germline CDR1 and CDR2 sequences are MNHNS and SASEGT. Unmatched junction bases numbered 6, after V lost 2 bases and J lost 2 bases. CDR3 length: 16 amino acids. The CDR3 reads CASSEPPGQGTYEQYF. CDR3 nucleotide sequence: TGTGCCAGCAGTGAACCCCCGGGACAGGGGACCTACGAGCAGTACTTC.

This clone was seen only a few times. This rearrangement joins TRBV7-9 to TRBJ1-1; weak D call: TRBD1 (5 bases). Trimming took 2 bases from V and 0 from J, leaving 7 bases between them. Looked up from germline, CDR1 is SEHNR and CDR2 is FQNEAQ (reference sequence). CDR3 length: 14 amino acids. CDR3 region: CASSLSGLNTEAFF. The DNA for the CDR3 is TGTGCCAGCAGCTTATCAGGGTTGAACACTGAAGCTTTCTTT.

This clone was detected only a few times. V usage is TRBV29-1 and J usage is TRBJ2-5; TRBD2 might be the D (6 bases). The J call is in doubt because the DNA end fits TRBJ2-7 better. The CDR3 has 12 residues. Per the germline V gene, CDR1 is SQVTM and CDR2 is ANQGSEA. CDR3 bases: TGCAGCGCCCAGACTAGCTCCTACGAGCAGTACTTC. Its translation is CSAQTSSYEQYF.

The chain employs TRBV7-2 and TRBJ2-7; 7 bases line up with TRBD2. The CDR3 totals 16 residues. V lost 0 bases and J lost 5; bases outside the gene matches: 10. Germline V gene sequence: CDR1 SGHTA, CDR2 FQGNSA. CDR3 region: CASSLALLAGVHEQYF. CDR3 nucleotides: TGTGCCAGCAGCTTAGCGCTCCTGGCGGGAGTCCACGAGCAGTACTTC.

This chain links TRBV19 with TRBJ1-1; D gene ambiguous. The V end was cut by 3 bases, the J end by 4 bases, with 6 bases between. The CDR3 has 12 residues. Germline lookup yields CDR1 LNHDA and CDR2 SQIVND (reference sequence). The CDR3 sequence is CASSIAGTEAFF. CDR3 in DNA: TGTGCCAGTAGTATTGCGGGCACTGAAGCTTTCTTT.

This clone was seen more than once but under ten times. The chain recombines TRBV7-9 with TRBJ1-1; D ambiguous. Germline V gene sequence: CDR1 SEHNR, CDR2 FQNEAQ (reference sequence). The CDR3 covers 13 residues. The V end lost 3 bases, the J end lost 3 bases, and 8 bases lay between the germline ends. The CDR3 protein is CASSFAIDTEAFF. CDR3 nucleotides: TGTGCCAGCAGCTTCGCAATAGACACTGAAGCTTTCTTT.

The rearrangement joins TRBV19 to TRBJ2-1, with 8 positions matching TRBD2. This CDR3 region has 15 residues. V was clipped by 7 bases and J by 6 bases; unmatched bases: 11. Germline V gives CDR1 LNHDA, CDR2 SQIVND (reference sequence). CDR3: CASTPAGDWSNEQFF. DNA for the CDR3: TGTGCCAGTACCCCAGCGGGAGATTGGAGCAATGAGCAGTTCTTC.

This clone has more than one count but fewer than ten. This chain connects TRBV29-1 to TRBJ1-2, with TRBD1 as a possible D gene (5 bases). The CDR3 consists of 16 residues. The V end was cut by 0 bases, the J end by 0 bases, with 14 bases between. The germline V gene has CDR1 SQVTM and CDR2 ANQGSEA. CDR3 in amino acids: CSVEDRGAGSNYGYTF. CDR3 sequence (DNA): TGCAGCGTTGAAGATCGCGGGGCAGGGTCTAACTATGGCTACACCTTC.

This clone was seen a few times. This CDR3 is CASSPQTSSYNEQFF. The CDR3, as DNA: TGTGCCAGTAGTCCCCAGACTAGCTCCTACAATGAGCAGTTCTTC. The J gene is TRBJ2-1, the V gene TRBV19, with D possibly being TRBD2 (6 bases). The CDR3 is made up of 15 amino acids. The germline V gene encodes CDR1 LNHDA and CDR2 SQIVND (reference sequence). V dropped 5 bases and J dropped 0 bases, with 11 bases sitting between them.

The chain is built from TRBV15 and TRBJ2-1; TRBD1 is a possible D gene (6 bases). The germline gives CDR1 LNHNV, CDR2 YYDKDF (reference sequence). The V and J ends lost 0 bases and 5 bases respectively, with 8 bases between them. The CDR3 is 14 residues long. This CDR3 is CATSRDAGDNEQFF. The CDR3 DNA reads TGTGCCACCAGCAGAGATGCAGGGGACAATGAGCAGTTCTTC. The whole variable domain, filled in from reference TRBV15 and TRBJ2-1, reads DAMVIQNPRYQVTQFGKPVTLSCSQTLNHNVMYWYQQKSSQAPKLLFHYYDKDFNNEADTPDNFQSRRPNTSFCFLDIRSPGLGDTAMYLCATSRDAGDNEQFFGPGTRLTVL.

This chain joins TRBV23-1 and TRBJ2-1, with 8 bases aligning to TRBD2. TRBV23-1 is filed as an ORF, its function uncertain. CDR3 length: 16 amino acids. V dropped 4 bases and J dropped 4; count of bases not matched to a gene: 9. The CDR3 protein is CASSLQAGECYNEQFF. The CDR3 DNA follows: TGCGCCAGCAGTCTTCAAGCGGGAGAATGTTACAATGAGCAGTTCTTC.

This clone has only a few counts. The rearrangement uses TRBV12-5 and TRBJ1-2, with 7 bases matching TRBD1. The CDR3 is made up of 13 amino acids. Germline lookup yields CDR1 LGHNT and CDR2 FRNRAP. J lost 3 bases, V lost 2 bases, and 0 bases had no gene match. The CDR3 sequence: CASGLTGDYGYTF. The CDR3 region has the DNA TGTGCTAGTGGTTTGACAGGGGACTATGGCTACACCTTC. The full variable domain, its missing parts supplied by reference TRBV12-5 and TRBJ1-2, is DARVTQTPRHKVTEMGQEVTMRCQPILGHNTVFWYRQTMMQGLELLAYFRNRAPLDDSGMPKDRFSAEMPDATLATLKIQPSEPRDSAVYFCASGLTGDYGYTFGSGTRLTVV.

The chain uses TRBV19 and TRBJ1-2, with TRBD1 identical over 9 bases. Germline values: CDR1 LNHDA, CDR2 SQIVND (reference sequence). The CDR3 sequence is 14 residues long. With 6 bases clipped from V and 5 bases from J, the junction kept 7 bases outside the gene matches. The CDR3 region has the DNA TGTGCCAGTAGAGTGGGACAGGGAGATTATGGCTACACCTTC. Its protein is CASRVGQGDYGYTF.

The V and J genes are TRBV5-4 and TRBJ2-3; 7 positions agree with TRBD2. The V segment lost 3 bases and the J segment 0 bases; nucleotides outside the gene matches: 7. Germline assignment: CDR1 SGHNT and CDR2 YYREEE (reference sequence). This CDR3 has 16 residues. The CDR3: CASSSKGTTSTDTQYF. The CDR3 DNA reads TGTGCCAGCAGCTCCAAAGGGACTACTAGCACAGATACGCAGTATTTT.

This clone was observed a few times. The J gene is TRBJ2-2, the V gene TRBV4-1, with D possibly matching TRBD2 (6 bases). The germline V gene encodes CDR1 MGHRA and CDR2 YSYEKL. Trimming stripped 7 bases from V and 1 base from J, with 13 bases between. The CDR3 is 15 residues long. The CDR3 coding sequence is TGCGCCAGCATAGACGGTAGCGGGAACACCGGGGAGCTGTTTTTT. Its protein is CASIDGSGNTGELFF.

CDR3 amino acids: CASSLTGTAFTYEQYF. The CDR3 DNA reads TGTGCCAGCAGCCTGACCGGGACAGCCTTTACCTACGAGCAGTACTTC. The rearrangement uses TRBV28 and TRBJ2-7; 7 nucleotides match TRBD1. V lost 6 bases to trimming and J lost 2 bases; unmatched junction nucleotides: 13. Germline V gene sequence: CDR1 MDHEN, CDR2 SYDVKM. The CDR3 loop spans 16 amino acids.

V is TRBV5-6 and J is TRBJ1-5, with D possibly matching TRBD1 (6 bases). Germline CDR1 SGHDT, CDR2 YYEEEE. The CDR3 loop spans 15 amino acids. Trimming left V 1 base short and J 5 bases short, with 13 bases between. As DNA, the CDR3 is TGTGCCAGCAGCTTGTTAGGGGGAAGCGATCAGCCCCAGCATTTT. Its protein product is CASSLLGGSDQPQHF.

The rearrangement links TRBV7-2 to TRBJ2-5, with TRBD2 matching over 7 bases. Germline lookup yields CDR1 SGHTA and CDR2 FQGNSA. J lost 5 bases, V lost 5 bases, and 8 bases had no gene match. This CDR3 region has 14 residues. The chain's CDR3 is CASSPRWEGETQYF. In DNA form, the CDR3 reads TGTGCCAGCAGCCCTCGTTGGGAGGGGGAGACCCAGTACTTC. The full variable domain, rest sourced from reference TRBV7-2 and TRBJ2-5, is GAGVSQSPSNKVTEKGKDVELRCDPISGHTALYWYRQSLGQGLEFLIYFQGNSAPDKSGLPSDRFSAERTGGSVSTLTIQRTQQEDSAVYLCASSPRWEGETQYFGPGTRLLVL.

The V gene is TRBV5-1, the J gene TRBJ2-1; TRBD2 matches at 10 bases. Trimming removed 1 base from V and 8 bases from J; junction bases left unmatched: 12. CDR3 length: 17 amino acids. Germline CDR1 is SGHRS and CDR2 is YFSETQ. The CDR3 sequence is CASSLPRASGSKDEQFF. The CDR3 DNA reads TGCGCCAGCAGCTTGCCCAGGGCTAGCGGGAGTAAAGATGAGCAGTTCTTC.

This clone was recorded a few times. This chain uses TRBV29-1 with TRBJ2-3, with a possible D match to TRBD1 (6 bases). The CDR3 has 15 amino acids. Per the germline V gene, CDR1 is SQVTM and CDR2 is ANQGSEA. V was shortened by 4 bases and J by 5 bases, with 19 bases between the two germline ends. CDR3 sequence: CSVGERGKVEDTQYF. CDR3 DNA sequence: TGCAGCGTTGGTGAAAGGGGGAAGGTCGAAGATACGCAGTATTTT.

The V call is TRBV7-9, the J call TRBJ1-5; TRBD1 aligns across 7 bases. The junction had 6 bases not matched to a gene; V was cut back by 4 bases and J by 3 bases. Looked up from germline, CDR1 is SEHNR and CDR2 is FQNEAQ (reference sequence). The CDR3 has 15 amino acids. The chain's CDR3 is CASSSGQLDNQPQHF. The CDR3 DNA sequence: TGTGCCAGCAGCTCGGGACAGCTGGACAATCAGCCCCAGCATTTT.

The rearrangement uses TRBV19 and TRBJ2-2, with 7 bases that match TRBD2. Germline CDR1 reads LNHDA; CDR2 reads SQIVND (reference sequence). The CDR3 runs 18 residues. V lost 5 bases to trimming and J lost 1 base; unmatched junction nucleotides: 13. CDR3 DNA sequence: TGTGCCAGTAGTCCCCGGTTCGGGCTAGCGGTGAACACCGGGGAGCTGTTTTTT. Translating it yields CASSPRFGLAVNTGELFF.